These 13 T cell receptor beta chains originate from one sample sequenced in a study of blood T cells in healthy people across ages. A second roughly 6 to 12 cycle PCR used barcoded and J-beta primers. TCRdb reanalysed the 5' RACE reads using MiXCR and keeps one entry per CDR3 protein. The sample lists 1.5 million to 2 million distinct CDR3 sequences; 35% to 50% were seen once. Source material: blood. The source is a human donor in good health.

The chain uses TRBV20-1 and TRBJ2-3; D remains ambiguous. The V and J ends lost 2 bases and 7 bases respectively, with 10 bases between them. The CDR3 sequence is 12 residues long. Germline loops: CDR1 DFQATT, CDR2 SNEGSKA (reference sequence). This CDR3 is CSARPSTNTQYF. The CDR3 bases are TGCAGTGCTAGACCCTCAACGAATACGCAGTATTTT.

The V and J genes are TRBV6-1 and TRBJ2-5; no clear D gene. Germline V gene data show CDR1 as MNHNS and CDR2 as SASEGT. V was pared by 3 bases and J by 5 bases, with 16 bases between. The length of the CDR3 is 15 residues. DNA of the CDR3: TGTGCCAGCAGTGAGGATCCAGGAGTACCGGAGACCCAGTACTTC. Translating it yields CASSEDPGVPETQYF.

This clonotype came up a few times. The chain is built from TRBV20-1 and TRBJ2-7, with 10 positions matching TRBD1. Unmatched junction bases numbered 8, after V lost 5 bases and J lost 7 bases. This CDR3 is 13 amino acids long. Germline V gene lookup returns CDR1 DFQATT and CDR2 SNEGSKA (reference sequence). The CDR3 here is CSAPGTGAGEQYF. In DNA, the CDR3 is TGCAGTGCTCCCGGGACAGGGGCGGGGGAGCAGTACTTC.

The rearrangement links TRBV20-1 to TRBJ1-2; D uncertain. The V and J ends lost 6 bases and 6 bases respectively, with 17 bases between them. CDR3 size: 13 residues. CDR1 and CDR2 (germline): DFQATT, SNEGSKA (reference sequence). In DNA form, the CDR3 reads TGCAGTGCCCTGGACGTTAATAGGAATGGCTACACCTTC. It codes for CSALDVNRNGYTF.

This clonotype was observed a handful of times. The chain uses TRBV7-8 and TRBJ2-1; TRBD2 matches 7 bases. The V segment lost 5 bases and the J segment 1 base; nucleotides outside the gene matches: 17. The germline V gene has CDR1 SGHVS and CDR2 FQNEAQ. The CDR3 contains 19 residues. The CDR3 DNA reads TGTGCCAGCAGCGGTCCTGGTGGAAGGCGGGGGATTTCCTACAATGAGCAGTTCTTC. This codes for CASSGPGGRRGISYNEQFF.

The CDR3 region is CASSEELSAYNEQFF. The CDR3 DNA reads as TGTGCCAGCAGTGAAGAATTATCGGCCTACAATGAGCAGTTCTTC. This rearrangement joins TRBV2 to TRBJ2-1; D is undetermined. This CDR3 comprises 15 residues. Germline lookup yields CDR1 SNHLY and CDR2 FYNNEI. V lost 1 base to trimming and J lost 2 bases, with 9 bases between them.

This clonotype was found a few times. The chain employs TRBV27 and TRBJ2-5; 7 bases line up with TRBD2. Germline CDR1 MNHEY, CDR2 SMNVEV (reference sequence). The junction had 6 bases not matched to a gene; V was cut back by 2 bases and J by 3 bases. The CDR3 consists of 15 residues. Written as DNA, the CDR3 is TGTGCCAGCAGTTTAACCGGGACTACCGAAGAGACCCAGTACTTC. Protein sequence: CASSLTGTTEETQYF.

V is TRBV7-8 and J is TRBJ2-1; maybe TRBD1 (5 bases). This CDR3 comprises 14 residues. V was shortened by 2 bases and J by 5 bases, with 10 bases between the two germline ends. Germline V gives CDR1 SGHVS, CDR2 FQNEAQ. This CDR3 is CASSLLGPNNEQFF. For the CDR3, the DNA is TGTGCCAGCAGCTTATTGGGGCCAAACAATGAGCAGTTCTTC.

This clonotype was counted only a few times. This chain uses TRBV5-1 with TRBJ2-1; 10 bases match TRBD2. The CDR3 covers 16 residues. Per the germline V gene, CDR1 is SGHRS and CDR2 is YFSETQ. The V and J ends lost 2 bases and 2 bases, in that order; junction bases with no gene match: 4. CDR3 sequence: CASSLSGGDPYNEQFF. CDR3 bases: TGCGCCAGCAGCTTAAGCGGGGGGGACCCCTACAATGAGCAGTTCTTC.

This chain uses TRBV29-1 with TRBJ1-1; 8 bases match TRBD1. Trimming took 6 bases from V and 5 from J; bases not matched to a gene: 2. Per the germline V gene, CDR1 is SQVTM and CDR2 is ANQGSEA. CDR3 size: 11 residues. The CDR3 sequence is CSVNRGTEAFF. CDR3 nucleotides: TGCAGCGTCAACAGGGGGACTGAAGCTTTCTTT.

This clonotype was counted only a few times. One end of the junction varies from germline; a read error may be responsible. In DNA form, the CDR3 reads TGTGCTAGCAGCCCCTCGTTTGCCGAGTCACAAGAGACCCAGTACTTC. Protein: CASSPSFAESQETQYF. The chain carries TRBV7-7 and TRBJ2-5; D is ambiguous. The germline gives CDR1 SSHAT, CDR2 FNYEAQ (reference sequence). This CDR3 has 16 amino acids. Full variable domain (missing parts from reference TRBV7-7 and TRBJ2-5): GAGVSQSPRYKVTKRGQDVTLRCDPISSHATLYWYQQALGQGPEFLTYFNYEAQPDKSGLPSDRFSAERPEGSISTLTIQRTEQRDSAMYRCASSPSFAESQETQYFGPGTRLLVL.

V and J are TRBV9 and TRBJ2-1; D is unresolved. The germline CDR1 and CDR2 sequences are SGDLS and YYNGEE. There are 15 residues in the CDR3. Trimming took off 0 bases at V and 2 bases at J, with 9 bases between the two ends. CDR3 sequence reads: CASSVDEGTYNEQFF. The CDR3 DNA is TGTGCCAGCAGCGTAGATGAAGGGACCTACAATGAGCAGTTCTTC.

A few counts support this clonotype. The V and J genes are TRBV20-1 and TRBJ2-1; TRBD1 matches 8 bases. V was clipped by 1 base and J by 6 bases; unmatched bases: 8. CDR1 and CDR2 from the germline V gene are DFQATT and SNEGSKA (reference sequence). The CDR3 sequence is 15 residues long. The CDR3 loop is CSARVGTGGSNEQFF. As DNA, the CDR3 is TGCAGTGCTAGAGTGGGAACAGGGGGATCCAATGAGCAGTTCTTC.